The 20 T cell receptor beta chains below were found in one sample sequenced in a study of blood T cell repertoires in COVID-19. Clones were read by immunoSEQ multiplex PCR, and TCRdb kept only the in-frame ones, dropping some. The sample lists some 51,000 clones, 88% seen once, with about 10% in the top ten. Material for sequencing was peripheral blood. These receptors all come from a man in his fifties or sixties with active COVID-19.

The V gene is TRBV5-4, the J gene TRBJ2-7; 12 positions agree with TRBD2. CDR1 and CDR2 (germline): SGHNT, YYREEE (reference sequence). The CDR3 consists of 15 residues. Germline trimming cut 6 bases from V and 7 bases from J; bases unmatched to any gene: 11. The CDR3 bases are TGTGCCAGCACCCTAGCGGGAGGGCCCCTGGGGGAGCAGTACTTC. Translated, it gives CASTLAGGPLGEQYF.

CDR3 nucleotide sequence: TGTGCCAGTAGGCAGGCAGGGGGCACTGAAGCTTTCTTT. Translated: CASRQAGGTEAFF. This chain links TRBV19 with TRBJ1-1; 7 positions agree with TRBD1. In germline, CDR1 is LNHDA, CDR2 SQIVND (reference sequence). The length of the CDR3 is 13 residues. After removal of 6 bases from V and 4 bases from J, the junction contained 5 bases not matched to a gene.

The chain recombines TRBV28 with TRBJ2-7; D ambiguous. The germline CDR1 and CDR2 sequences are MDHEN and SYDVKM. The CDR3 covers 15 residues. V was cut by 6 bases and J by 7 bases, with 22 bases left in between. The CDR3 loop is CASSPIGSAGGEQYF. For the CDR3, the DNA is TGTGCCAGCAGCCCCATTGGTAGTGCAGGTGGAGAGCAGTACTTC.

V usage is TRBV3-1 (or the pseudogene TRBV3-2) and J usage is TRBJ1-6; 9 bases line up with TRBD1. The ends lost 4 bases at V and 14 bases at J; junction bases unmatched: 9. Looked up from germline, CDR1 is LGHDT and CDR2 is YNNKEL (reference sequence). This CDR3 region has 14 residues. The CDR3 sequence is CASSLRTGAISLHF. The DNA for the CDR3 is TGTGCCAGCAGCCTCCGGACAGGGGCGATATCCCTCCACTTT.

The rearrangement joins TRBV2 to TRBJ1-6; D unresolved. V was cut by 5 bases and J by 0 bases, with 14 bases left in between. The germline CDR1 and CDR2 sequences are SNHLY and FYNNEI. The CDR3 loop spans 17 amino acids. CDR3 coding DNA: TGTGCCAGCAGTCATACGACGGAGAGCTCCTATAATTCACCCCTCCACTTT. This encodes CASSHTTESSYNSPLHF.

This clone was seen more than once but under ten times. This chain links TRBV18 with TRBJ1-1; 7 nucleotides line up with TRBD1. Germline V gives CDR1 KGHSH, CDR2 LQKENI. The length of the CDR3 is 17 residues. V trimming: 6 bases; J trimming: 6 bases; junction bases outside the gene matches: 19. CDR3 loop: CASSRTPRGQGVSEAFF. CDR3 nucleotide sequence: TGTGCCAGCTCTCGGACACCCCGGGGCCAGGGGGTATCTGAAGCTTTCTTT.

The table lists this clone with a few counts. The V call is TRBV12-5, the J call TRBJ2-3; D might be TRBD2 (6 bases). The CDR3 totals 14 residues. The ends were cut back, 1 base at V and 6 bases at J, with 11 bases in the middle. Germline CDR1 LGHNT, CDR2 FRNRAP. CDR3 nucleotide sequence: TGTGCTAGTGGTTTGGGACTAGTAGTGGATACGCAGTATTTT. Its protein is CASGLGLVVDTQYF.

This chain's CDR3 is CATSRNRGGNTEAFF. In nucleotides, the CDR3 is TGTGCCACCAGCAGGAACAGGGGAGGGAACACTGAAGCTTTCTTT. The V call is TRBV15, the J call TRBJ1-1, with 7 nucleotides matching TRBD1. The V segment lost 3 bases and the J segment 1 base; nucleotides outside the gene matches: 5. The CDR3 is made up of 15 amino acids. CDR1 LNHNV and CDR2 YYDKDF come from the germline V gene (reference sequence).

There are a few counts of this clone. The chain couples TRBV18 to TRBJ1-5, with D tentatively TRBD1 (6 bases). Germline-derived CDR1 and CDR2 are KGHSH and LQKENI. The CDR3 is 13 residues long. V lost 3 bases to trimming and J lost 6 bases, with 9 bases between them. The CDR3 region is CASSPAGAQPQHF. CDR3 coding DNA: TGTGCCAGCTCACCGGCAGGGGCTCAGCCCCAGCATTTT.

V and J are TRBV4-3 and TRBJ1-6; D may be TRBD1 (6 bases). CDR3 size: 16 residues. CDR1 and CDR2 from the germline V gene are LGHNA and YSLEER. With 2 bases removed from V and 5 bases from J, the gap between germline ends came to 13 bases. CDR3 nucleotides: TGCGCCAGCAGCCAATACTCCGGGACAAATAATTCACCCCTCCACTTT. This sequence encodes CASSQYSGTNNSPLHF.

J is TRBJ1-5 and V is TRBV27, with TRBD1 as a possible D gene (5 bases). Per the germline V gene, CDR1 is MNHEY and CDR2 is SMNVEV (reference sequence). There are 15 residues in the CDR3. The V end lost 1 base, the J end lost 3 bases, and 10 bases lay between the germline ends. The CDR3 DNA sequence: TGTGCCAGCAGTTTATTATCAGGGCTCAATCAGCCCCAGCATTTT. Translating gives CASSLLSGLNQPQHF.

The CDR3 nucleotides read TGTGCCAGCAGCCAAGGAGAGGGGGATGAGCAGTTCTTC. It specifies CASSQGEGDEQFF. The chain couples TRBV3-1 (or the pseudogene TRBV3-2) to TRBJ2-1, with D perhaps matching TRBD1 (6 bases). The CDR3 has 13 residues. From germline, CDR1 is LGHDT and CDR2 YNNKEL (reference sequence). V shed 1 base and J shed 8 bases, with 9 bases lying between them.

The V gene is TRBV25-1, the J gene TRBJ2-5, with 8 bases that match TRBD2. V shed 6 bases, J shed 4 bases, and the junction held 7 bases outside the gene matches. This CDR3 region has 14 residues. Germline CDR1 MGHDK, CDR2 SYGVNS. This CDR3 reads CASREGLAGETQYF. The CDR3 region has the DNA TGTGCCAGCAGGGAGGGGCTAGCGGGAGAGACCCAGTACTTC.

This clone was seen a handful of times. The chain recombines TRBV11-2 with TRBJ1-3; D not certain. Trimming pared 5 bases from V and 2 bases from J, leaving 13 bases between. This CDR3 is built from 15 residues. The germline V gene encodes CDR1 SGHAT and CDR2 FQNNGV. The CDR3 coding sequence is TGTGCCAGCAGCCCCCTCGGTAGTACTGGAAACACCATATATTTT. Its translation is CASSPLGSTGNTIYF.

CDR3 region: CASSIDRDRVYYNSPLHF. In nucleotides, the CDR3 is TGTGCCAGCAGCATCGACCGGGACAGGGTTTACTATAATTCACCCCTCCACTTT. The V and J genes are TRBV5-8 and TRBJ1-6, with TRBD1 identical over 9 bases. The germline CDR1 and CDR2 sequences are SGHTS and YDEGEE. This CDR3 contains 18 residues. The V and J ends lost 4 bases and 3 bases, in that order; junction bases with no gene match: 11.

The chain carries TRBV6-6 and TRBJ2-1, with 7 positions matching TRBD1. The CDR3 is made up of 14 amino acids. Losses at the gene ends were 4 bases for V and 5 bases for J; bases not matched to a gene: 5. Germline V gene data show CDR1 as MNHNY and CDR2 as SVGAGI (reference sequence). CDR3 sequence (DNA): TGTGCCAGCAGTTTCCCGGACAGGAACAATGAGCAGTTCTTC. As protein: CASSFPDRNNEQFF.

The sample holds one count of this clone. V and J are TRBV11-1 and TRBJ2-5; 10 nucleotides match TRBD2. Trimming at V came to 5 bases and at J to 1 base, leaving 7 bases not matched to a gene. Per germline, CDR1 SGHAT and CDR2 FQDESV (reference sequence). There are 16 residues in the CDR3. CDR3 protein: CASSLSGTSVQETQYF. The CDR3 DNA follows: TGTGCCAGCAGCCTATCCGGGACTAGCGTCCAAGAGACCCAGTACTTC.

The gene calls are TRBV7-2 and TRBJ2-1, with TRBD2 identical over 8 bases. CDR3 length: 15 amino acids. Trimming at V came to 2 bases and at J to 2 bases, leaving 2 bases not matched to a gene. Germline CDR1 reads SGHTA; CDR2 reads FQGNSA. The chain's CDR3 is CASSLTSGPYNEQFF. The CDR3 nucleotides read TGTGCCAGCAGCTTAACTAGCGGACCCTACAATGAGCAGTTCTTC.

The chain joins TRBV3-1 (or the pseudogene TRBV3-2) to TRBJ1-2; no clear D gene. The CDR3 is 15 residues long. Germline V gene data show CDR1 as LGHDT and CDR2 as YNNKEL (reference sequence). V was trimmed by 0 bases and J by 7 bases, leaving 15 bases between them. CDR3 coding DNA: TGTGCCAGCAGCCAAGAACTTGCTGCCAGCGGTGGCTACACCTTC. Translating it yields CASSQELAASGGYTF.

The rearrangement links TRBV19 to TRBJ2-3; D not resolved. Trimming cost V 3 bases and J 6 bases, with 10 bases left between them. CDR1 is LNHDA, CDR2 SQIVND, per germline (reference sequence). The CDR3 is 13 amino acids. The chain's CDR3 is CASSIVARDTQYF. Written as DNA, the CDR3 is TGTGCCAGTAGTATTGTTGCGCGGGATACGCAGTATTTT.